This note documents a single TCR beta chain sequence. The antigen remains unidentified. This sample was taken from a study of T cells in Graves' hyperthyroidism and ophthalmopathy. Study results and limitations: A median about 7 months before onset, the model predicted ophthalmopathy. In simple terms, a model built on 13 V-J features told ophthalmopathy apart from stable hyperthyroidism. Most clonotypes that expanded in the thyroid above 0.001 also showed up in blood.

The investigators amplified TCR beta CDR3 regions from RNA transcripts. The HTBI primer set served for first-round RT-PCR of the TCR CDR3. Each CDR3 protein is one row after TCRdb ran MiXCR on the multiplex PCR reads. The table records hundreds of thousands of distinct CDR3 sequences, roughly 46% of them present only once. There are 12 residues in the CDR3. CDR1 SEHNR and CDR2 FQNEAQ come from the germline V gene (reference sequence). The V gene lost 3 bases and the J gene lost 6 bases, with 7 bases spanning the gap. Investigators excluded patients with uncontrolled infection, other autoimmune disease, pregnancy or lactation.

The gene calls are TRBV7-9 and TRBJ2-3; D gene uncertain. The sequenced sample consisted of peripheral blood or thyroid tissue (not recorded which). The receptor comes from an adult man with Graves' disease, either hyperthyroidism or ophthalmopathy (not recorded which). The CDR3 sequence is CASSFSADTQYF. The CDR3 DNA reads TGTGCCAGCAGCTTTTCCGCGGATACGCAGTATTTT.